The 8 T cell receptor beta chains listed next were all sequenced from one sample in a study of T cells after yellow fever vaccination. Each CDR3 protein is one row after TCRdb ran MiXCR on the 5' RACE reads. Altogether about 160,000 distinct CDR3 sequences are present, roughly 9% being singletons, with the ten largest covering 35% to 40%. Sequencing used CD8+ T cells sorted from PBMCs, obtained 45 days after the yellow fever booster vaccination. These receptors originate from a man aged 18 to 30 who received the YFV17D yellow fever vaccine.

The V call is TRBV23-1, the J call TRBJ1-4; unclear D gene. TRBV23-1 is placed among ORFs of uncertain function. The CDR3 length is 14 residues. V lost 6 bases to trimming and J lost 8 bases, with 16 bases between them. CDR3 bases: TGCGCCAGCAGACGCGACCTACTAGAAGAAAAACTGTTTTTT. It translates to CASRRDLLEEKLFF.

This clonotype was seen many times. The V gene is TRBV4-3, the J gene TRBJ2-3; 12 bases fit TRBD2. CDR3 length: 17 amino acids. The V gene's germline CDR1 is LGHNA and CDR2 YSLEER. V shed 0 bases and J 3 bases; nucleotides not matched to a gene: 4. CDR3 coding DNA: TGCGCCAGCAGCCAAGAACTAGCGGGGGGCCCGACAGATACGCAGTATTTT. Residues: CASSQELAGGPTDTQYF.

This clonotype was detected only a few times. This chain joins TRBV6-6 and TRBJ2-3, with a possible D match to TRBD2 (5 bases). Trimming removed 7 bases from V and 6 bases from J, with 11 bases in between. This CDR3 is built from 12 residues. Germline values: CDR1 MNHNY, CDR2 SVGAGI (reference sequence). The CDR3 protein is CASMGEVDTQYF. CDR3 sequence (DNA): TGTGCCAGCATGGGAGAAGTGGATACGCAGTATTTT.

The chain joins TRBV6-2 or TRBV6-3 to TRBJ1-5; TRBD1 agrees at 7 bases. Looked up from germline, CDR1 is MNHEY and CDR2 is SVGEGT. The CDR3 sequence is 14 residues long. V shed 6 bases and J 3 bases; nucleotides not matched to a gene: 5. CDR3 sequence: CASRSDRDNQPQHF. Here the CDR3 DNA reads TGTGCCAGCAGGTCTGACAGGGACAATCAGCCCCAGCATTTT.

V and J are TRBV27 and TRBJ1-2; D unclear. V was shortened by 3 bases and J by 5 bases, with 19 bases between the two germline ends. Germline CDR1 is MNHEY and CDR2 is SMNVEV (reference sequence). This CDR3 comprises 16 residues. The CDR3 DNA reads TGTGCCAGCAGTTTCAGTAACGAGGGTTCGGATTATGGCTACACCTTC. Its translation: CASSFSNEGSDYGYTF.

This clonotype was counted between two and nine times. This rearrangement joins TRBV25-1 to TRBJ1-2, with 10 bases aligning to TRBD1. Losses at the gene ends were 6 bases for V and 6 bases for J; bases not matched to a gene: 7. The length of the CDR3 is 14 residues. Germline lookup yields CDR1 MGHDK and CDR2 SYGVNS. The CDR3 sequence is CASRGTGVGHGYTF. The CDR3, as DNA: TGTGCCAGCAGGGGGACAGGGGTCGGCCATGGCTACACCTTC.

This clonotype came up a few times. This rearrangement joins TRBV6-2 or TRBV6-3 to TRBJ2-1, with D possibly being TRBD1 or TRBD2 (5 bases each). This CDR3 comprises 13 residues. V was cut by 5 bases and J by 5 bases, with 10 bases left in between. CDR1 MNHEY and CDR2 SVGEGT come from the germline V gene. CDR3 region: CASSPSGHNEQFF. CDR3 sequence (DNA): TGTGCCAGCAGTCCCTCGGGACACAATGAGCAGTTCTTC.

This clonotype was detected a few times. V and J are TRBV23-1 and TRBJ2-3; the match to TRBD2 covers 11 bases. TRBV23-1 belongs to the ORF category, with a function that is uncertain. Trimming took 3 bases from V and 2 from J; bases not matched to a gene: 4. The CDR3 spans 16 residues. The DNA for the CDR3 is TGCGCCAGCAGTCATCGACTAGCGGGAATCACAGATACGCAGTATTTT. It encodes CASSHRLAGITDTQYF.